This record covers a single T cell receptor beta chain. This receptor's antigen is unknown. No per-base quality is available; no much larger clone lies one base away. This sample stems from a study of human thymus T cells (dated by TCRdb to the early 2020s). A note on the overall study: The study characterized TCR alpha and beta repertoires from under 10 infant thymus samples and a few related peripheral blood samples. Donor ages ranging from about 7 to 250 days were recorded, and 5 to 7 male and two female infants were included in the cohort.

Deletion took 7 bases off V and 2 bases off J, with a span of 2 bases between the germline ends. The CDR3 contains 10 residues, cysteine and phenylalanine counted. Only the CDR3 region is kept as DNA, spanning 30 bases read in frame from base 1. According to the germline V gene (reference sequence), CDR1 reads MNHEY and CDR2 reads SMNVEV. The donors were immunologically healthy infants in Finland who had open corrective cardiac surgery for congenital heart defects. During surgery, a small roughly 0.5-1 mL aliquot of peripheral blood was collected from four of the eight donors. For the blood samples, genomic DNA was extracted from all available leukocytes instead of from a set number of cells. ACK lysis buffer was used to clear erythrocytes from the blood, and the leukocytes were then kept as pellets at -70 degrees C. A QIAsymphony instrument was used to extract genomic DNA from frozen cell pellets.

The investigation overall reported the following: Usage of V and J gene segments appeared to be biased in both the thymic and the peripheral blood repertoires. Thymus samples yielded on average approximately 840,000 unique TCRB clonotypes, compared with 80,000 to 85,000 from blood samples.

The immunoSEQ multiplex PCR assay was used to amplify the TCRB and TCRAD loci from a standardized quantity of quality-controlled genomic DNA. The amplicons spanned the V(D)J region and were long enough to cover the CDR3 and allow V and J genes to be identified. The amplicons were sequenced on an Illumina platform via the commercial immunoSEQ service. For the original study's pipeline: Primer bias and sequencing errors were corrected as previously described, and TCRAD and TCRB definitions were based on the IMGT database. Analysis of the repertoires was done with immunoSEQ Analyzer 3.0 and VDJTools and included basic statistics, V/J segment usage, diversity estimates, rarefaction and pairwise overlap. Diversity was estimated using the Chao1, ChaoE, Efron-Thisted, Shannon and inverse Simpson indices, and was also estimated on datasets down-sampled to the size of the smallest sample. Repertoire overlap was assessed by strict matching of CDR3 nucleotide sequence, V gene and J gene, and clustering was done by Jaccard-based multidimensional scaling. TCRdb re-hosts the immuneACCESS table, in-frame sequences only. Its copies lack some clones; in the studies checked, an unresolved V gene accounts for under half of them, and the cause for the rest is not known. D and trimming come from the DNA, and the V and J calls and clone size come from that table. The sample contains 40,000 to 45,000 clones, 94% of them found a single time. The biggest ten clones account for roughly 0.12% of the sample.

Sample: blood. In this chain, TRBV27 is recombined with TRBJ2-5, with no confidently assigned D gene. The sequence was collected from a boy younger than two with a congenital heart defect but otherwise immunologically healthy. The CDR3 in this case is CASKQETQYF. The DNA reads TGTGCCAGCAAACAAGAGACCCAGTACTTC.